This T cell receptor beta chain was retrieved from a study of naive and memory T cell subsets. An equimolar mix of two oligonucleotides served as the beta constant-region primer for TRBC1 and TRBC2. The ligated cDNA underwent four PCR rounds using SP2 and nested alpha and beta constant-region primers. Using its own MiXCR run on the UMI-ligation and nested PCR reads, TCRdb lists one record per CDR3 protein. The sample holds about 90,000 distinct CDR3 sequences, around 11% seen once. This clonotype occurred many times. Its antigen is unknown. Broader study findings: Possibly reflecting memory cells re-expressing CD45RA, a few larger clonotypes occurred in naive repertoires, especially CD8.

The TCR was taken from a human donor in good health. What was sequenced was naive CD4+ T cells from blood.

The CDR3 here is CSAKWTGTRNQPQHF. The CDR3 DNA reads as TGCAGTGCCAAATGGACCGGGACAAGGAATCAGCCCCAGCATTTT. The chain employs TRBV20-1 and TRBJ1-5; TRBD1 might be the D (6 bases). Trimming stripped 6 bases from V and 4 bases from J, with 19 bases between. CDR1 is DFQATT and CDR2 is SNEGSKA in the germline V gene (reference sequence). CDR3 length: 15 residues.